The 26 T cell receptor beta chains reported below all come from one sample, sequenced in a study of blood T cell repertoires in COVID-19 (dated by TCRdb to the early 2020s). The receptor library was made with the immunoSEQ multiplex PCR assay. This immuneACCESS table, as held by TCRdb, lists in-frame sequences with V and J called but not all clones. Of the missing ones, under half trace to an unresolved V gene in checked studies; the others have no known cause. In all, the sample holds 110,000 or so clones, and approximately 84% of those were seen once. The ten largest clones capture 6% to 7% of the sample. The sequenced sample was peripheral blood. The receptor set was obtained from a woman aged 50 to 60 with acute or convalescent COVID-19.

The CDR3 nucleotides are TGTGCCAGCAGCCAACGGCGGTGGTACGAGCAGTACTTC. Translation: CASSQRRWYEQYF. The chain links TRBV3-1 (or the pseudogene TRBV3-2) to TRBJ2-7; D gene unclear. This CDR3 is built from 13 residues. In germline, CDR1 is LGHDT, CDR2 YNNKEL (reference sequence). V dropped 2 bases and J dropped 4 bases, with 9 bases sitting between them.

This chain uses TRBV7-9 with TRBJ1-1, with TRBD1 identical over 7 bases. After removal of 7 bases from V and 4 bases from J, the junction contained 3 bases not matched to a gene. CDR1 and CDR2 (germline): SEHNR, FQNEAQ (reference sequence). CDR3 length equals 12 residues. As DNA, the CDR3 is TGTGCCAGCACCCCAGGGGGCACTGAAGCTTTCTTT. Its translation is CASTPGGTEAFF.

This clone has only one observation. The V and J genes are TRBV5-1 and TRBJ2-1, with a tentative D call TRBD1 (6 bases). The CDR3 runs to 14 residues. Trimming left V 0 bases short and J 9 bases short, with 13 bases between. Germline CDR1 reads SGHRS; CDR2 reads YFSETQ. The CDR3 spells CASSLGDTRGEQFF. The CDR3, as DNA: TGCGCCAGCAGCTTGGGGGACACTCGCGGTGAGCAGTTCTTC.

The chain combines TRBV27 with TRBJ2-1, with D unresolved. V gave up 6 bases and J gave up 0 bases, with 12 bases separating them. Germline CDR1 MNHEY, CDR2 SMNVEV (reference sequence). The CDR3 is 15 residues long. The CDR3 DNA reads TGTGCCAGCAGGCCAATGGTACTCTCCTACAATGAGCAGTTCTTC. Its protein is CASRPMVLSYNEQFF.

The CDR3 DNA reads as TGTGCCAGCAGCCGCCCGGGACTAGCGGGCCGCACAGATACGCAGTATTTT. Translated, it gives CASSRPGLAGRTDTQYF. The chain combines TRBV5-6 with TRBJ2-3; 12 bases match TRBD2. V was clipped by 4 bases and J by 1 base; unmatched bases: 7. Germline V CDR1 and CDR2: SGHDT, YYEEEE. This CDR3 is 17 amino acids long.

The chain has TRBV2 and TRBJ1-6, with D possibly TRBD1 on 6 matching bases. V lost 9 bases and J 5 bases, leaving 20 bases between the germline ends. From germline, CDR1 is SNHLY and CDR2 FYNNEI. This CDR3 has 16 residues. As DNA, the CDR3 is TGTGCCAGTTTAGGGGGACCGGGGCCTAATAATTCACCCCTCCACTTT. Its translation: CASLGGPGPNNSPLHF.

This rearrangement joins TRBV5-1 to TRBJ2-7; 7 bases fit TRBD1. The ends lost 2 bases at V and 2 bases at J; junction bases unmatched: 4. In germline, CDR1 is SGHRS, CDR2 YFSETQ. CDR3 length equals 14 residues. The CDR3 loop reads CASSLTTGTYEQYF. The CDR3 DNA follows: TGCGCCAGCAGCTTAACGACAGGGACCTACGAGCAGTACTTC.

The CDR3 sequence is CASSLSYMDNEQFF. In DNA form, the CDR3 reads TGTGCCAGCAGCTTATCCTATATGGACAATGAGCAGTTCTTC. The chain links TRBV7-9 to TRBJ2-1; D is undetermined. Between the trimmed V and J ends, which lost 2 bases and 5 bases, there was a span of 10 bases. From germline, CDR1 is SEHNR and CDR2 FQNEAQ (reference sequence). CDR3 length: 14 amino acids. The variable domain in full, completed from reference TRBV7-9 and TRBJ2-1, reads DTGVSQNPRHKITKRGQNVTFRCDPISEHNRLYWYRQTLGQGPEFLTYFQNEAQLEKSRLLSDRFSAERPKGSFSTLEIQRTEQGDSAMYLCASSLSYMDNEQFFGPGTRLTVL.

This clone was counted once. The CDR3 DNA sequence: TGTGCCAGCAGTGATAACAGAAAAAGCACCGGGGAGCTGTTTTTT. As protein: CASSDNRKSTGELFF. The chain combines TRBV2 with TRBJ2-2, with unresolved D. The CDR3 sequence is 15 residues long. The germline gives CDR1 SNHLY, CDR2 FYNNEI. Trimming pared 3 bases from V and 4 bases from J, leaving 12 bases between.

CDR3 DNA sequence: TGTGCCAGCAGCCCCCACATAAGACAGAGCTCTGGAAACACCATATATTTT. It translates to CASSPHIRQSSGNTIYF. This chain links TRBV6-2 or TRBV6-3 with TRBJ1-3; D perhaps matches TRBD1 (5 bases). Per the germline V gene, CDR1 is MNHEY and CDR2 is SVGEGT. Trimming took off 6 bases at V and 0 bases at J, with 18 bases between the two ends. The CDR3 is made up of 17 amino acids.

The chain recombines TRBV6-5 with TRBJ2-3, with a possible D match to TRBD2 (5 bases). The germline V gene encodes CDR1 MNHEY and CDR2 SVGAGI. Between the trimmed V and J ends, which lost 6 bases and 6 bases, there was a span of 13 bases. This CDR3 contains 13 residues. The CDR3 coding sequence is TGTGCCAGCAGCCGGGAAGATACGGATACGCAGTATTTT. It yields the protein CASSREDTDTQYF.

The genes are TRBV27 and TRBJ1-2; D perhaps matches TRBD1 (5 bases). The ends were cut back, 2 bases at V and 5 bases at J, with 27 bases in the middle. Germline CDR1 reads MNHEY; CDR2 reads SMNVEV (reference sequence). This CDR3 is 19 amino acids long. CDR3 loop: CASSLRVVQAPTPPYGYTF. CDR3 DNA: TGTGCCAGCAGTTTAAGAGTGGTACAGGCCCCAACTCCTCCATATGGCTACACCTTC.

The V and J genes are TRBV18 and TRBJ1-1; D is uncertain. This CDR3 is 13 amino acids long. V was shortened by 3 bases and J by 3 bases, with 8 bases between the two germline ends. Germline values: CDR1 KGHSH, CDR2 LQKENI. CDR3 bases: TGTGCCAGCTCACCTCGGCGGGACACTGAAGCTTTCTTT. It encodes CASSPRRDTEAFF.

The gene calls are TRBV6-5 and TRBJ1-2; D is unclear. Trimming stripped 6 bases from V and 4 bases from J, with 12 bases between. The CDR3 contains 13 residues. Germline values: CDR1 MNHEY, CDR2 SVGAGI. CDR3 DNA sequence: TGTGCCAGCAGGTCCTCAGGCTTCTATGGCTACACCTTC. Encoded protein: CASRSSGFYGYTF.

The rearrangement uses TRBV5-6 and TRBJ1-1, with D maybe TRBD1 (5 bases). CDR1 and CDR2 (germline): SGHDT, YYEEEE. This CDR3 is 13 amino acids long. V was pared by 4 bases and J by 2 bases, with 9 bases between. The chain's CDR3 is CASSRTSNTEAFF. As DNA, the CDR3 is TGTGCCAGCAGCCGGACATCTAACACTGAAGCTTTCTTT.

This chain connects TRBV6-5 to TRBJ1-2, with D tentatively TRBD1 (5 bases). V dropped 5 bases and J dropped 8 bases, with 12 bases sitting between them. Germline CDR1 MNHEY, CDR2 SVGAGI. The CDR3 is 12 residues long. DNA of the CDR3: TGTGCCAGCAGTCAGGGTTTAAGCGGCTACACCTTC. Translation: CASSQGLSGYTF.

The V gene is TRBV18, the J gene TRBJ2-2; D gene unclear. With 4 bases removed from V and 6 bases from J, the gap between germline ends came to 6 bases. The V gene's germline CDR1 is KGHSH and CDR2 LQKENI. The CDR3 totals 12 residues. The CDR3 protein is CASSRQSGELFF. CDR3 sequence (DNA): TGTGCCAGCTCACGGCAATCCGGGGAGCTGTTTTTT.

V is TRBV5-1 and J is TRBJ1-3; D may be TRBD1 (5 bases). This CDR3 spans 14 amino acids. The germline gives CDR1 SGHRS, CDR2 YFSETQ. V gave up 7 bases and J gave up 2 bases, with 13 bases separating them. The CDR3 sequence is CASSREGPGNTIYF. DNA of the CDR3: TGCGCCAGCTCCAGGGAGGGGCCTGGAAACACCATATATTTT. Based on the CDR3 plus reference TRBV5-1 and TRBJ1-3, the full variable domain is KAGVTQTPRYLIKTRGQQVTLSCSPISGHRSVSWYQQTPGQGLQFLFEYFSETQRNKGNFPGRFSGRQFSNSRSEMNVSTLELGDSALYLCASSREGPGNTIYFGEGSWLTVV.

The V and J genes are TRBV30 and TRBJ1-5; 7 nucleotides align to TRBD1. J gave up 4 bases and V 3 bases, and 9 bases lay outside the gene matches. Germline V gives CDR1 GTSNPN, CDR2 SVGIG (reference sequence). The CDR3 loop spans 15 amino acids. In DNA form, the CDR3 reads TGTGCCTGGAGCCCCCTTCAGGGGGGAAATCAGCCCCAGCATTTT. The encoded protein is CAWSPLQGGNQPQHF.

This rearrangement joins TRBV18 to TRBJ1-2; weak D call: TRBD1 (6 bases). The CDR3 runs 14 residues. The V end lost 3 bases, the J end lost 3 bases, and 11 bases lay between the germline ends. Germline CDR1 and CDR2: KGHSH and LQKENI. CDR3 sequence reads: CASSPQGLDYGYTF. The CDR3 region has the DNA TGTGCCAGCTCACCGCAGGGGCTGGACTATGGCTACACCTTC.

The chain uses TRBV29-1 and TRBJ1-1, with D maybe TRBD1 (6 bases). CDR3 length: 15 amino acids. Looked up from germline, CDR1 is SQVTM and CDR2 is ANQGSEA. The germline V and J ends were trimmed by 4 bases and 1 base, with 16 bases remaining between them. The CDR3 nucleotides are TGCAGCGTTGCGGGACAAGGGCATCCGAACACTGAAGCTTTCTTT. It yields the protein CSVAGQGHPNTEAFF.

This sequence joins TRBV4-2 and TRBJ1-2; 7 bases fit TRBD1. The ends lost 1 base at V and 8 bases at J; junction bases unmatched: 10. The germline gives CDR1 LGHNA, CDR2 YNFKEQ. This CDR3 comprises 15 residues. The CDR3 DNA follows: TGTGCCAGCAGCCAAGGGTCGACAGGGCTAGGAGGCTACACCTTC. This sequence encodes CASSQGSTGLGGYTF.

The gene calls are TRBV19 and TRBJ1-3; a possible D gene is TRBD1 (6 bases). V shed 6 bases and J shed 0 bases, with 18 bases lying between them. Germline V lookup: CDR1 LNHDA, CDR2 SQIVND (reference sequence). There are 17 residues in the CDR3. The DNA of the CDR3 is TGTGCCAGTAGCGCTTTTACAGGGATCTCCTCTGGAAACACCATATATTTT. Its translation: CASSAFTGISSGNTIYF.

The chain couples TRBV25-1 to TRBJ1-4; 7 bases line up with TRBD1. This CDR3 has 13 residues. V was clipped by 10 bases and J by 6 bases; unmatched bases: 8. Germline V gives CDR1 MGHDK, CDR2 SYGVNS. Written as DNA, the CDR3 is TGTGCCACCACGACAGGGCCGCATGAAAAACTGTTTTTT. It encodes CATTTGPHEKLFF.

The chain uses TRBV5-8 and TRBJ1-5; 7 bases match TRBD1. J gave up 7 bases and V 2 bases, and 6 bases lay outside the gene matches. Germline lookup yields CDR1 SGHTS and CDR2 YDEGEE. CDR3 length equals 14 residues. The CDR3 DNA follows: TGTGCCAGCAGCTTTCAGGGGGGAGGACAGCCCCAGCATTTT. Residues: CASSFQGGGQPQHF.

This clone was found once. The DNA for the CDR3 is TGTGCCAGCAGCCCGGGACAGGGAACAGATACGCAGTATTTT. It specifies CASSPGQGTDTQYF. The V call is TRBV9, the J call TRBJ2-3; 9 bases are a match to TRBD1. From germline, CDR1 is SGDLS and CDR2 YYNGEE. The CDR3 contains 14 residues. V shed 4 bases, J shed 3 bases, and the junction held 3 bases outside the gene matches.